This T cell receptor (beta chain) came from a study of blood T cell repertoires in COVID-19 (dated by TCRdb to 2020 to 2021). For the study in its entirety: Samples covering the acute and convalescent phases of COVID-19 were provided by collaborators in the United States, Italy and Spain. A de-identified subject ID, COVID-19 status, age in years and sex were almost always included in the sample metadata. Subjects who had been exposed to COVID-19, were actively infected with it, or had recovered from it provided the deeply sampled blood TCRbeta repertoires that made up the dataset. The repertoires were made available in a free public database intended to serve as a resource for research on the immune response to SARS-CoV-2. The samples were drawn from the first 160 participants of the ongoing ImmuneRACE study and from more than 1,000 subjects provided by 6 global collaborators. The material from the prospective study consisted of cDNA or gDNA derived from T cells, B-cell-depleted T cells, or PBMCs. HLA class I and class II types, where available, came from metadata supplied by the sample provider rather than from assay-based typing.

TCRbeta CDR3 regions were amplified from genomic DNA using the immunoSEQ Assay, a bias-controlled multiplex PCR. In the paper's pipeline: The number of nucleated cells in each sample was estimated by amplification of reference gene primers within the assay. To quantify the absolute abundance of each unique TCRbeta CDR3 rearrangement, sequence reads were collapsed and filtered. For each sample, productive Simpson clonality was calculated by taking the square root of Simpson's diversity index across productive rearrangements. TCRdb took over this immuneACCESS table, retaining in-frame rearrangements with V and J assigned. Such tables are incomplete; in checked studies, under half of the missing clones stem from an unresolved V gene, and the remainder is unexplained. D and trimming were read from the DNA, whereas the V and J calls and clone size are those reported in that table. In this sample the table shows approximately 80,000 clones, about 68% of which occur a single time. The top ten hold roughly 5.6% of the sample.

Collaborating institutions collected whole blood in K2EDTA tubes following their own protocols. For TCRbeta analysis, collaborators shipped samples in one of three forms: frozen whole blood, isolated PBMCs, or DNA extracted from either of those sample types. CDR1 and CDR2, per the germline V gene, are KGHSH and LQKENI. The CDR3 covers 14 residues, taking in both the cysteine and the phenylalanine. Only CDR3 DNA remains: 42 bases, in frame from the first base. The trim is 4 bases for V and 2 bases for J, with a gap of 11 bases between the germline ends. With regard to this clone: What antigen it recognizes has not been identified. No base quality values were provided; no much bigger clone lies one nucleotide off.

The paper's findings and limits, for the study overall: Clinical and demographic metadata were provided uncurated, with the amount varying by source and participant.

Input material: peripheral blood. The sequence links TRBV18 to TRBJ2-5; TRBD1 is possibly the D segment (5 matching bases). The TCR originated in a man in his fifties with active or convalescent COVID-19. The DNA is TGTGCCAGCTCACGACCGACAGAGCAAGAGACCCAGTACTTC. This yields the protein CASSRPTEQETQYF.